This paragraph covers one T cell receptor (beta chain) sequence. Profiled with immunoSEQ multiplex PCR; TCRdb holds only in-frame clones, not every one. Of 100,000 to 120,000 clones listed, more than 75% are singletons. The data stem from a study of blood T cell repertoires in COVID-19. Across the whole study: T cells, B-cell-depleted T cells, or PBMCs supplied cDNA or gDNA.

Germline values: CDR1 MNHEY, CDR2 SVGAGI. The CDR3 covers 16 residues. V shed 3 bases, J shed 7 bases, and the junction held 9 bases outside the gene matches. Sequenced input: peripheral blood. The sequence was collected from a middle-aged man with acute or convalescent COVID-19. The chain employs TRBV6-5 and TRBJ2-1; TRBD2 agrees at 10 bases. Here the CDR3 DNA reads TGTGCCAGCAGTTATTCGGTAGCGGGGGGCCCAAATGAGCAGTTCTTC. It encodes CASSYSVAGGPNEQFF.